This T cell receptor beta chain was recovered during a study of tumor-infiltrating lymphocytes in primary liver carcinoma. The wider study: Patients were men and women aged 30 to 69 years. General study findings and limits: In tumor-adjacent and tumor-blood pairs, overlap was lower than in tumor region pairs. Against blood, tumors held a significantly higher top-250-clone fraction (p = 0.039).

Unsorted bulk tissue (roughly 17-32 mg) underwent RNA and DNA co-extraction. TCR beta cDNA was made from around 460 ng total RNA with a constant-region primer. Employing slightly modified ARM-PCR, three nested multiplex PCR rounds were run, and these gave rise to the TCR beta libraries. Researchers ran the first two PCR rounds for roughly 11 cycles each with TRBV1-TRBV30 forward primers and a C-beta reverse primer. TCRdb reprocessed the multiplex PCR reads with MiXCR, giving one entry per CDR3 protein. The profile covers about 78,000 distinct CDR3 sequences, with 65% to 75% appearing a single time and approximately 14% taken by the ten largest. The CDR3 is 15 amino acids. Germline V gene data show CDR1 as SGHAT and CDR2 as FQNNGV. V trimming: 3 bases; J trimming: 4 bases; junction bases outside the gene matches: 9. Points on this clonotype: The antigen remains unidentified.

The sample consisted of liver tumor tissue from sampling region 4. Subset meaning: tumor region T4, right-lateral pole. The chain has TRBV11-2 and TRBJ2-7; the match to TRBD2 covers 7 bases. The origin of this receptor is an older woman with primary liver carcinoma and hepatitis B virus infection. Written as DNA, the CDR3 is TGTGCCAGCAGCTTGACCGGGACTACCCTGTACGAGCAGTACTTC. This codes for CASSLTGTTLYEQYF. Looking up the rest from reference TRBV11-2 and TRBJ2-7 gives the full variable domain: EAGVAQSPRYKIIEKRQSVAFWCNPISGHATLYWYQQILGQGPKLLIQFQNNGVVDDSQLPKDRFSAERLKGVDSTLKIQPAKLEDSAVYLCASSLTGTTLYEQYFGPGTRLTVT.